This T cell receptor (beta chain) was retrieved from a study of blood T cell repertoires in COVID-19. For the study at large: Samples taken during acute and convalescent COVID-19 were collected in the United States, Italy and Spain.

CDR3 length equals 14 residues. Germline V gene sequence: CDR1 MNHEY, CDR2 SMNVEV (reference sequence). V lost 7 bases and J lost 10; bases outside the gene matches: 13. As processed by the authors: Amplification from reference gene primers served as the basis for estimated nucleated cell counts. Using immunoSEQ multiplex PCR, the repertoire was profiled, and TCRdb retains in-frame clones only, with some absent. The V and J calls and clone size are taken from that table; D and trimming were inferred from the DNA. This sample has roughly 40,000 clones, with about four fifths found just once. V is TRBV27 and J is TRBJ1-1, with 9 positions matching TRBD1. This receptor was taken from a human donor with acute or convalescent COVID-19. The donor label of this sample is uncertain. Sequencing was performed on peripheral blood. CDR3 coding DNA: TGTGCCAGCACGCCACAGGGGGCTTCGGCTAGAGCTTTCTTT. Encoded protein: CASTPQGASARAFF.